These 6 T cell receptor beta chains were all obtained from the same sample, sequenced in a study of blood T cell repertoires in COVID-19. Sequencing used immunoSEQ multiplex PCR; TCRdb keeps in-frame clones, though not all of them. The data hold 310,000 or so clones, with around 83% observed a single time. Source material: peripheral blood. All receptors come from a woman in her forties or fifties with acute or convalescent COVID-19.

The chain combines TRBV3-1 (or the pseudogene TRBV3-2) with TRBJ2-7; 14 bases line up with TRBD2. CDR3 length: 12 amino acids. V trimming: 3 bases; J trimming: 11 bases; junction bases outside the gene matches: 0. Germline V gene sequence: CDR1 LGHDT, CDR2 YNNKEL (reference sequence). CDR3 coding DNA: TGTGCCAGCAGCCAGGGACTAGCGGGAGAGTACTTC. It is translated as CASSQGLAGEYF.

This clone was recorded a few times. Within the sample, other DNA sequences also encode this same CDR3. The chain couples TRBV12-3 or TRBV12-4 to TRBJ1-6; D gene uncertain. V was clipped by 6 bases and J by 9 bases, with 9 bases between them. CDR3 size: 12 residues. The CDR3 loop reads CASSPVGSPLHF. For the CDR3, the DNA is TGTGCCAGCAGCCCAGTTGGTTCACCCCTCCACTTT.

This chain uses TRBV30 with TRBJ2-2; 10 positions match TRBD2. Germline lookup yields CDR1 GTSNPN and CDR2 SVGIG (reference sequence). The length of the CDR3 is 16 residues. V trimming: 2 bases; J trimming: 5 bases; junction bases outside the gene matches: 8. CDR3: CAWSTSSGRVTGELFF. The CDR3 DNA is TGTGCCTGGAGTACCTCGAGCGGGAGGGTTACCGGGGAGCTGTTTTTT.

The chain combines TRBV6-1 with TRBJ1-5; 9 bases fit TRBD1. Germline V gene lookup returns CDR1 MNHNS and CDR2 SASEGT. After removal of 1 base from V and 9 bases from J, the junction contained 13 bases not matched to a gene. This CDR3 is 17 amino acids long. This chain's CDR3 is CASSEGWGQGASRPQHF. DNA for the CDR3: TGTGCCAGCAGTGAAGGCTGGGGACAGGGAGCCTCGAGGCCCCAGCATTTT.

The chain uses TRBV5-1 and TRBJ1-1, with D possibly TRBD1 on 6 matching bases. The CDR3 covers 13 residues. Deletions cut 4 bases from V and 5 bases from J, with 12 bases between. Germline CDR1 SGHRS, CDR2 YFSETQ. This CDR3 reads CASSRGGETEAFF. DNA for the CDR3: TGCGCCAGCAGCCGGGGGGGCGAAACTGAAGCTTTCTTT.

V usage is TRBV5-4 and J usage is TRBJ1-1, with 8 bases lining up with TRBD1. The V segment lost 4 bases and the J segment 5 bases; nucleotides outside the gene matches: 10. The CDR3 is made up of 15 amino acids. Germline loops: CDR1 SGHNT, CDR2 YYREEE (reference sequence). As DNA, the CDR3 is TGTGCCAGCAGCCCGGGACAGGTAGTCGGAACTGAAGCTTTCTTT. Residues: CASSPGQVVGTEAFF.